The present entry profiles one T cell receptor (beta chain) with its context. The target antigen is unknown. This specimen belongs to a study of radiation and T cells in renal cell carcinoma. Study-level points and caveats: From baseline, blood top tumor clonotypes peaked at 2 weeks post-radiation. No pretreatment tumor biopsies were available for baseline clonotypes.

Time point indicated: baseline pretreatment blood. As to treatment: 15 Gy SBRT to primary tumor, nephrectomy 4 weeks later. Blood was sampled at baseline, 2 weeks and 4 weeks after SBRT. The tumor was a clear cell renal cell carcinoma. Some clones are missing from TCRdb's copy, which holds only in-frame ones; the method was immunoSEQ multiplex PCR. The sample lists about 150,000 clones; roughly 90% were seen once. The trim removed 5 bases at V and 5 bases at J, leaving 3 bases unmatched. The V gene's germline CDR1 is MDHEN and CDR2 SYDVKM. The CDR3 consists of 15 residues. The sample consisted of blood, taken from a patient whose treatment included radiotherapy and nephrectomy. The source is a woman aged 65 to 85 with renal cell carcinoma. The chain employs TRBV28 and TRBJ2-5; 15 nucleotides line up with TRBD2. The CDR3 here is CASSRTSGGVETQYF. The CDR3 nucleotides are TGTGCCAGCAGTCGGACTAGCGGGGGGGTCGAGACCCAGTACTTC.